The clone carrying this TCR beta chain came up a few times. With iRepertoire HTBI primers and Arm-PCR of CDR3 regions, TCR beta libraries were built. Via MiXCR, TCRdb re-called the multiplex PCR reads, giving one row per CDR3 protein. In the table there are 650,000 to 700,000 distinct CDR3 sequences, around 30% of which are singletons. Time point: persistent/refractory GD, antithyroid drugs over 5 years with positive TRAb. RNA isolated from PBMCs was used to make the TCR library. The record originates from a study of regulatory T cells in long-lasting Graves disease. At the level of the study: The study counted Graves' disease as persistent given over 5 years of antithyroid drugs and positive TSH receptor antibodies.

J gave up 8 bases and V 5 bases, and 9 bases lay outside the gene matches. CDR3 length equals 15 residues. Germline CDR1 SGHTA, CDR2 FQGNSA. The sequence was obtained from a female donor with Graves disease. The V and J genes are TRBV7-2 and TRBJ1-4; 9 nucleotides match TRBD1. The starting material was peripheral blood mononuclear cells (PBMCs), obtained when the disease was refractory, from a patient treated with antithyroid drugs. As DNA, the CDR3 is TGTGCCAGCAGCGTTCAGGGGACAGGGAACGAAAAACTGTTTTTT. Amino acid sequence: CASSVQGTGNEKLFF.